This paragraph reports one T cell receptor beta chain. Its antigen is still unknown. There are no base qualities to consult, and no much larger clone falls within one base. This record comes from a study of cytomegalovirus exposure and HLA in healthy donors (dated by TCRdb to 2017 to 2019). Turning to the overall study: An earlier analysis of 587 of the donors reported 276 Gb of sequence data and 95 million to 120 million unique TCR beta sequences obtained from 150 million to 200 million T cells. A separate validation cohort of over 95 different subjects was used in addition to the roughly 670-subject first cohort. Both class I and class II loci were covered by HLA typing, at four-digit resolution. The study was designed to test whether signatures of past pathogen exposure could be identified by cataloging public T cell receptors. All discovery cohort repertoires had been generated using a single sequencing platform. On average, roughly 250,000 unique TCR beta nucleotide sequences were sequenced per donor among 300 to 500 genotyped donors of the cohort, with about 19% of those sequences being non-productive. The study profiled the T cell repertoires of more than 500 subjects by immunosequencing and related them to cytomegalovirus serostatus. An early release covering roughly 640 HLA-typed donors comprised about 300 gigabases of sequencing data and roughly 85 million unique TCR sequences. A later genetic analysis used genome-wide SNP genotypes for about 60% of the 666 donors, treating that subset as a discovery cohort. Roughly 5 DR-DQ haplotypes were handled as single units for association and clustering because linkage in the cohort was strong. Typing coverage differed by locus: A, B, C, DRB1 and DQB1 were typed in about 620-630 donors, DQA1 in around 500, DPA1 in 600 to 610, and DPB1 in about 450. To predict cytomegalovirus infection status, the study combined high-throughput TCR immunosequencing, statistical association of individual TCRs with disease status, and machine learning. Rather than drawing on any new phenotypic data, the later analysis identified candidate immune exposures from TCR beta sequences and the way those sequences occurred across donors. Donor age, sex, ethnicity and CMV serostatus were collected together with the repertoire data. The genetic ancestry cluster associated with self-reported Caucasian donors included 81% of the 300 to 450 genotyped donors. To decide whether each TCR beta V gene segment behaved as functional or pseudogenic, an earlier analysis of approximately 600 of the donors relied on high-throughput TCR beta sequencing. A later analysis re-analyzed previously published TCR beta repertoires from 600 to 850 donors and added high-resolution HLA genotyping to study TCR occurrence patterns.

Library prep was done by the immunoSEQ multiplex PCR assay. The multiplex PCR relied on a mix of 60 forward primers for TCR Vbeta segments and 13 reverse primers for TCR Jbeta segments. Amplification of the CDR3 region of rearranged TCR beta genes was performed with a multiplex PCR assay on genomic DNA. On the Illumina HiSeq System, the amplified TCR beta libraries were sequenced as 87-base-pair reads. The source study handled its data this way. A later analysis counted 75 million to 100 million unique TCR beta chains across the 666 repertoires, and about 10 million of these chains were shared by at least two donors. A nearest-neighbor algorithm error-corrected the raw reads and collapsed the reads into unique sequences, merging closely related sequences to remove PCR and sequencing errors. V, D and J gene segments were assigned by aligning CDR3 sequences to IMGT reference sequences. For a sequence to be retained, at least a six-nucleotide match to both a V gene segment and a J gene segment was required. A rearrangement counted as productive if the CDR3 had no stop codons and remained in frame with V and J, and every other rearrangement counted as non-productive. Following IMGT convention, CDR3 was defined as the stretch from the second conserved V-encoded cysteine up to the conserved J-encoded phenylalanine. The earlier analysis of some 580 of the donors excluded any sequence lacking an unambiguous match to a single V gene segment. An earlier analysis of over 450 of the donors classified V segments as functional when productive rearrangements were above 56.7% and as segregating when the standard deviation between donors was above 5%. To diagnose cytomegalovirus status from the catalog of TCR beta chain sequences, a statistical classification framework was built. V and J gene assignment, in a later analysis, came from comparing TCR nucleotide sequences with IMGT/GENE-DB human TR gene sequences. Using the TCRdist pipeline, a later analysis assigned CDR3 sequences along with most-parsimonious VDJ recombination scenarios. In a later analysis, each TCR beta chain was defined by its CDR3 amino acid sequence together with its V-gene family, and reads lacking a unique V-gene family were excluded. A later analysis removed 500 to 650 highly shared, low-generation-probability nucleotide sequences to deal with suspected cross-contamination and a sequencing artifact. In a later analysis, a clonal expansion index was calculated for each public chain from normalized within-repertoire ranks of inferred template counts. A later analysis computed generation probabilities with a VDJ recombination model fitted to out-of-frame rearrangements, and checked the results against IGoR. In a later analysis, hypergeometric tests were used to score TCR-TCR, TCR-HLA and TCR-CMV co-occurrence, with a repertoire-size bias correction applied to TCR pairs. To estimate false discovery rates, a later analysis permuted the HLA or CMV assignments 20 times. In a later analysis, co-occurring TCRs were grouped using DBSCAN, with TCRdist sequence similarity added in when clustering inside HLA-allele-positive subsets. Repertoires with fewer than 30,000 or more than 120,000 public chains were left out of co-occurrence clustering, as were about 5 repertoires with anomalous nucleotide sharing. As stored in TCRdb, this immuneACCESS dataset retains in-frame rearrangements with V and J assigned. A fraction of the clones does not appear; measured against another copy, unresolved V genes explain less than half of the discrepancy, and the remainder lacks a known reason. V, J and clone size were drawn from that table, and D and trimming were deduced from the DNA. The sample profile shows roughly 130,000 clones; 60% to 80% of them were found once. The ten top clones hold around 2.5% of the sample.

CDR1 and CDR2, looked up from the germline V gene, are SGHAT and FQNNGV. Including the terminal cysteine and phenylalanine, the CDR3 comprises 16 residues. Only CDR3 DNA is held: 48 bases, read in frame from base 1. The junction shows trimming of 4 bases on V and 4 bases on J, and the gene matches do not reach 8 bases of it. Broader findings and caveats from the paper: Sequencing depth was assumed to be roughly uniform across donors in the presence/absence analyses, though that assumption may not hold. When HLA alleles, especially DR and DQ, strongly co-occurred, TCR associations were difficult to assign to individual alleles. Specific HLA alleles were associated with 16,951 TCR beta sequences at a false discovery rate of 0.05 in a later analysis. For the cohort, immune exposure information was limited to CMV serostatus. In an earlier analysis of around 600 of the donors, most TCR beta V segments appeared in productive rearrangements about 87% or about 30% of the time, broadly matching IMGT annotations. The authors suggested that the approach could potentially be extended to other disease states and immunological phenotypes. In a later genetic analysis, a missense DCLRE1C variant was associated with V-gene and J-gene trimming of TCR beta chains, and the association was replicated in an independent cohort. According to a later analysis, parvovirus B19, influenza, CMV and Epstein-Barr virus appeared linked to several top co-occurrence clusters. Because the 87-base-pair reads could not distinguish some IMGT-functional V segments, including TRBV6-2 and TRBV6-3, those segments were excluded. A cluster of highly shared sequence variants was judged likely to be a technical artifact of the sequencing pipeline. The study listed approximately 150 TCR beta chains as associated with cytomegalovirus. Most TCR sequences were observed very rarely across donors, whereas some public TCRs were present in many individuals. This cohort had only TCR beta chains sequenced, and the lack of alpha or paired-chain data limited which features could be detected. A further reported finding was that TCR beta sequences accurately predicted the HLA-A and HLA-B alleles for most subjects in the first cohort. In a later analysis, TCR association rates were found to vary across HLA loci, with the most associated TCRs seen for DRB1 alleles and the fewest for HLA-C alleles. In vitro tests confirmed that three of the cytomegalovirus-associated TCR beta chains recognize cytomegalovirus antigens. Because some donors lacked HLA typing at each locus, the association tests relied only on the typed subset. A later genetic analysis reported fewer N-insertions in productive TCRs among donors in an Asian-associated ancestry cluster than the roughly 670-donor mean. A later analysis found that HLA-associated TCR beta chains were more clonally expanded and had lower generation probabilities than equally common non-associated chains. Because counts were too low, about 17 rarely observed V segments, including chromosome 9 orphons, were excluded from the earlier analysis of around 590 of the donors. Linkage disequilibrium might explain the correlated functional status among segregating V segments, but an unknown experimental factor could not be excluded. According to a later analysis, most CMV-associated TCR beta chains appeared to be HLA-restricted, and the HLA associations seemed to be driven largely by CMV exposure. The classifier was reported to diagnose cytomegalovirus status with high specificity and sensitivity in both the original cohort and the validation cohort.

In total, roughly 670 healthy bone marrow donors made up the cohort. At the time of sampling, all cohort members were nominally healthy, though unrecorded immune exposures were likely present. The donor was CMV seropositive and was included in the group of 300 or so seropositive cohort members. Each donor provided a peripheral blood sample, and peripheral blood mononuclear cells were used for TCR beta sequencing. The Qiagen DNeasy Blood Extraction Kit was used to extract genomic DNA from the blood cell samples. The sequence was collected from a woman aged 60-75 years in good health and CMV-seropositive. The sequencing sample was made of PBMCs. The chain employs TRBV11-2 and TRBJ2-2; 8 bases in the junction line up with TRBD1. The bases read TGTGCCAGCAGCTCGCGGACAGGGTTAAGCACCGGGGAGCTGTTTTTT. Its translation reads: CASSSRTGLSTGELFF. Reference TRBV11-2 and TRBJ2-2 proteins supply the regions before and after the CDR3; the full variable domain is: EAGVAQSPRYKIIEKRQSVAFWCNPISGHATLYWYQQILGQGPKLLIQFQNNGVVDDSQLPKDRFSAERLKGVDSTLKIQPAKLEDSAVYLCASSSRTGLSTGELFFGEGSRLTVL.